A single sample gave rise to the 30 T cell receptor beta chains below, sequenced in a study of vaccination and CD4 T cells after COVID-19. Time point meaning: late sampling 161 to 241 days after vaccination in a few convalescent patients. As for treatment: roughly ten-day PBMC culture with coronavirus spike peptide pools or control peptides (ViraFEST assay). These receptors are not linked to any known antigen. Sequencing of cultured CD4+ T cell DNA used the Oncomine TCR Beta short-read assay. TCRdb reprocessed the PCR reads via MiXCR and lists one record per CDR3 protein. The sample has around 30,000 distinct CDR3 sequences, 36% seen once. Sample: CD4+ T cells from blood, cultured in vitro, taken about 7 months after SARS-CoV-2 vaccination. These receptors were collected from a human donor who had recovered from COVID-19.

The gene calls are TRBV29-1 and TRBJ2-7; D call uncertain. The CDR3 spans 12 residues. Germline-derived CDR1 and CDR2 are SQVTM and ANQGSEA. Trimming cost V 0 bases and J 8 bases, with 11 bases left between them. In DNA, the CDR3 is TGCAGCGTTGAAGATCTTGATGACCAGCAGTACTTC. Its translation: CSVEDLDDQQYF.

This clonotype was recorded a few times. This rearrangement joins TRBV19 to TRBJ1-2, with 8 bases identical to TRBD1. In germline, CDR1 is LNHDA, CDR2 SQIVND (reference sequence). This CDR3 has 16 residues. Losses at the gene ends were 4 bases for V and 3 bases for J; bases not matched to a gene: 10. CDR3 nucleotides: TGTGCCAGTAGTAGGGCAGGGGGCGCGGTCGACTATGGCTACACCTTC. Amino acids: CASSRAGGAVDYGYTF.

The CDR3 DNA follows: TGTGCCAGCACCCTCCGAGGACAGGTCACAGATACGCAGTATTTT. As protein: CASTLRGQVTDTQYF. The rearrangement links TRBV28 to TRBJ2-3, with 7 bases aligning to TRBD1. The ends lost 7 bases at V and 2 bases at J; junction bases unmatched: 9. The CDR3 spans 15 residues. Germline loops: CDR1 MDHEN, CDR2 SYDVKM.

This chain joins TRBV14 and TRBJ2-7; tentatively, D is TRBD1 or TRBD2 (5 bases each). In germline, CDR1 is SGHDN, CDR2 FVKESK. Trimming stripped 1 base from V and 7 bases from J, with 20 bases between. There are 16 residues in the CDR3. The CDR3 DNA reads TGTGCCAGCAGCCAAGCTCTCGGGACCCTTGAGAGGGAGCAGTACTTC. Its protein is CASSQALGTLEREQYF. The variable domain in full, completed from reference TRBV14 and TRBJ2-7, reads EAGVTQFPSHSVIEKGQTVTLRCDPISGHDNLYWYRRVMGKEIKFLLHFVKESKQDESGMPNNRFLAERTGGTYSTLKVQPAELEDSGVYFCASSQALGTLEREQYFGPGTRLTVT.

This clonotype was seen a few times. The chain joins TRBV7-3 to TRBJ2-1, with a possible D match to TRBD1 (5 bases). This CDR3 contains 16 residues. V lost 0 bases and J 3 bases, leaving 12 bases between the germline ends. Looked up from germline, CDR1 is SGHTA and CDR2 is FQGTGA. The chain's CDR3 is CASSLTLAGYYNEQFF. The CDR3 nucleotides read TGTGCCAGCAGCTTAACCCTCGCAGGGTACTACAATGAGCAGTTCTTC.

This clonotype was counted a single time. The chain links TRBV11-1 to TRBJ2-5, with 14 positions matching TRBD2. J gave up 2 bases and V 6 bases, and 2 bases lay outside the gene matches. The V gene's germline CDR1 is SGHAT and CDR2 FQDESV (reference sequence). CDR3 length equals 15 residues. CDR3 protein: CASRGLAGAQETQYF. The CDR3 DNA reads TGTGCCAGCAGGGGACTAGCGGGAGCTCAAGAGACCCAGTACTTC.

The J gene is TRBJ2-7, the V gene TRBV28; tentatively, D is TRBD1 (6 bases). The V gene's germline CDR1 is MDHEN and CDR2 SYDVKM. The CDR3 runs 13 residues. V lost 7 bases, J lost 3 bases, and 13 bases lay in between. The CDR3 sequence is CASTSGVIYEQYF. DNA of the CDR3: TGTGCCAGCACCTCAGGGGTAATCTACGAGCAGTACTTC. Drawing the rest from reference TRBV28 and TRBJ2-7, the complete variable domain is DVKVTQSSRYLVKRTGEKVFLECVQDMDHENMFWYRQDPGLGLRLIYFSYDVKMKEKGDIPEGYSVSREKKERFSLILESASTNQTSMYLCASTSGVIYEQYFGPGTRLTVT.

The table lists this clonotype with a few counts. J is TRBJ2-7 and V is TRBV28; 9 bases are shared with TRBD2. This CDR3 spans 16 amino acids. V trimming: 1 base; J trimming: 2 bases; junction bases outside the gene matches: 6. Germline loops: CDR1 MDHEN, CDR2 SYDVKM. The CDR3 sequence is CASSLFTGTSTYEQYF. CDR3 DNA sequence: TGTGCCAGCAGTTTATTTACCGGGACTAGCACCTACGAGCAGTACTTC.

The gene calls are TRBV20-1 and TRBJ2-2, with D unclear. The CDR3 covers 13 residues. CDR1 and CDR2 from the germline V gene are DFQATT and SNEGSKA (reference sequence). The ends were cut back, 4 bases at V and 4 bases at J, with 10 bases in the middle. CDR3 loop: CSAIDGRTGELFF. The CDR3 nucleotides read TGCAGTGCTATTGACGGACGCACCGGGGAGCTGTTTTTT.

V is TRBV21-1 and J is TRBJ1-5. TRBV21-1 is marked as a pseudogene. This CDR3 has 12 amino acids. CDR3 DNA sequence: TGTGCCAGCAGCAAAGGTCAATGGCCCCAGCATTTT. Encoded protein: CASSKGQWPQHF.

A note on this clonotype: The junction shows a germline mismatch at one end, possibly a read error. The CDR3 is CAGSYRDRDQPQHF. In DNA, the CDR3 is TGTGCCGGCAGTTACCGGGACAGGGACCAGCCCCAGCATTTT. The chain employs TRBV6-5 and TRBJ1-5; 9 nucleotides match TRBD1. CDR1 is MNHEY, CDR2 SVGAGI, per germline. This CDR3 region has 14 residues.

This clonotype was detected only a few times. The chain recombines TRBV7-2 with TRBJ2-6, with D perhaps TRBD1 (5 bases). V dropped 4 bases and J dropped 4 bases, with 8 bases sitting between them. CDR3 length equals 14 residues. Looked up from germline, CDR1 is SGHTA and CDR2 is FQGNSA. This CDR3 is CASSWGAGANVLTF. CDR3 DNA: TGTGCCAGCAGCTGGGGCGCGGGGGCCAACGTCCTGACTTTC.

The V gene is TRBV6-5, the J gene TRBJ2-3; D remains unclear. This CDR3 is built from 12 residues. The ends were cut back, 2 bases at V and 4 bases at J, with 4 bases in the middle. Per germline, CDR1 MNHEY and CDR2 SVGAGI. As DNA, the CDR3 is TGTGCCAGCAGTTACCGGGCAGATACGCAGTATTTT. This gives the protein CASSYRADTQYF.

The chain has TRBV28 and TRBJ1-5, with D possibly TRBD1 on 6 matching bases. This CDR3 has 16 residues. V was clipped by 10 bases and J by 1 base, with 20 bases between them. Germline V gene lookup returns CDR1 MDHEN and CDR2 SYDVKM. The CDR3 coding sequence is TGTGCCACAACTGACAGGCCCAAAGGGAGCAATCAGCCCCAGCATTTT. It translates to CATTDRPKGSNQPQHF.

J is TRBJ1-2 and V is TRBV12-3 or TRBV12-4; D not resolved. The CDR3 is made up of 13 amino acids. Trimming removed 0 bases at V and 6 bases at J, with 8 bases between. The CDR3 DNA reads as TGTGCCAGCAGTTTAGCGCACCGGGATGGCTACACCTTC. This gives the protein CASSLAHRDGYTF.

CDR3 residues: CASLLAGDYEQYF. CDR3 nucleotide sequence: TGTGCCAGCTTACTAGCGGGAGATTACGAGCAGTACTTC. V usage is TRBV28 and J usage is TRBJ2-7, with TRBD2 matching over 11 bases. V trimming: 8 bases; J trimming: 4 bases; junction bases outside the gene matches: 4. The germline V gene encodes CDR1 MDHEN and CDR2 SYDVKM. There are 13 residues in the CDR3.

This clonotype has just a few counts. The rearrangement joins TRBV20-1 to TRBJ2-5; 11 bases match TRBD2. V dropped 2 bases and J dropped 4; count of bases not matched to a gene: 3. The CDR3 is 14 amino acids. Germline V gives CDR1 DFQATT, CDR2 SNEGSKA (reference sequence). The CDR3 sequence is CSARPTSGRETQYF. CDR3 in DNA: TGCAGTGCTAGACCTACTAGCGGGAGAGAGACCCAGTACTTC.

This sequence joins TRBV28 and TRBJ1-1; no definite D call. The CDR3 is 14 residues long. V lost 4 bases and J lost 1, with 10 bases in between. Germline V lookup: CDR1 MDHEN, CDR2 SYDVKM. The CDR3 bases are TGTGCCAGCAGTTCCCGTAATGGGAACACTGAAGCTTTCTTT. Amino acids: CASSSRNGNTEAFF.

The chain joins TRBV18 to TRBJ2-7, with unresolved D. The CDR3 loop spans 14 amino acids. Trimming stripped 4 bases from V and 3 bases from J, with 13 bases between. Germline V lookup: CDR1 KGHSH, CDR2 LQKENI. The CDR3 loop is CASSLSSGFYEQYF. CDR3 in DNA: TGTGCCAGCTCACTATCCTCTGGATTCTACGAGCAGTACTTC.

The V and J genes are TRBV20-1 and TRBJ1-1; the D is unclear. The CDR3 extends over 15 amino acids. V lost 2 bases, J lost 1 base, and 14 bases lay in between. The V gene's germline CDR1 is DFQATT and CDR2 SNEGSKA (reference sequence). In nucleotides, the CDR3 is TGCAGTGCTAGAATTCTAAGGGTTTCGAACACTGAAGCTTTCTTT. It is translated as CSARILRVSNTEAFF.

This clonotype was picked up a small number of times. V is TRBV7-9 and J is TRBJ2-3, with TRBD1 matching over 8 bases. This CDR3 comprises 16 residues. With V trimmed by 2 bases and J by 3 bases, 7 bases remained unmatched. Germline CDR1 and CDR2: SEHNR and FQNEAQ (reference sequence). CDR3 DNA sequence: TGTGCCAGCAGCTTAAGAGAGGACAGGGCAACAGATACGCAGTATTTT. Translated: CASSLREDRATDTQYF.

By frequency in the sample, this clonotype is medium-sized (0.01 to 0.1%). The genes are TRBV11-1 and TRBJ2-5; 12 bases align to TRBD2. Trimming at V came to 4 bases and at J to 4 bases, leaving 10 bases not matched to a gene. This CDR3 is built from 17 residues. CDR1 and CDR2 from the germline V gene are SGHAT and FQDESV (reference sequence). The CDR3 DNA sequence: TGTGCCAGCAGCTCCGTGACTAGCGGGAGACTACGAGAGACCCAGTACTTC. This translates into CASSSVTSGRLRETQYF.

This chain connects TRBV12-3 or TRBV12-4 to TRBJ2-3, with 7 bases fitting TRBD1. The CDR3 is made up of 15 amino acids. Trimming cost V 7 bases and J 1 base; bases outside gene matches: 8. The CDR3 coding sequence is TGTGCCAGCAAGGCAGGGGGATCAGGCACAGATACGCAGTATTTT. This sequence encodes CASKAGGSGTDTQYF.

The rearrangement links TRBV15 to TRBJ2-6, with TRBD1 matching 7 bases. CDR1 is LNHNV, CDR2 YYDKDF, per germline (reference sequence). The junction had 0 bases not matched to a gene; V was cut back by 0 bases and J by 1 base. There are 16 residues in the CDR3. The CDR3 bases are TGTGCCACCAGCAGAGACAGGGGGTCTGGGGCCAACGTCCTGACTTTC. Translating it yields CATSRDRGSGANVLTF.

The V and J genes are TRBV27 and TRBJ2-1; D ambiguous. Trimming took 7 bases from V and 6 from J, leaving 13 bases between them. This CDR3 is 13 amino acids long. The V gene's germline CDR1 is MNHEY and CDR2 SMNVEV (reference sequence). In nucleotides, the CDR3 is TGTGCCAGCACTGCTACTTGGGGCAATGAGCAGTTCTTC. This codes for CASTATWGNEQFF.

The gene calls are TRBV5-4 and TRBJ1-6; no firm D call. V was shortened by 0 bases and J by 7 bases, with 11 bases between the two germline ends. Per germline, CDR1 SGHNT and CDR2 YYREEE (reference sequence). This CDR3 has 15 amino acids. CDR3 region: CASSLGPPQNSPLHF. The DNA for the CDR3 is TGTGCCAGCAGCTTGGGCCCCCCACAAAATTCACCCCTCCACTTT.

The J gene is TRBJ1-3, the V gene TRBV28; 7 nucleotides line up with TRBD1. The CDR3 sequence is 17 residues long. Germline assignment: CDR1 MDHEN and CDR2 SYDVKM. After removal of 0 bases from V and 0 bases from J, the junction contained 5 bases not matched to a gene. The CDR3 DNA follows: TGTGCCAGCAGTTTATGGGGGAGGGGGCTCTCTGGAAACACCATATATTTT. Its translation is CASSLWGRGLSGNTIYF.

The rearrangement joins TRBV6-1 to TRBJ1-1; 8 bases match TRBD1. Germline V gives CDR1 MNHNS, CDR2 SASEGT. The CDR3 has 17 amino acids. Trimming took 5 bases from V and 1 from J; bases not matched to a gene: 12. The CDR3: CASSRGTGLPENTEAFF. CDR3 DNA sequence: TGTGCCAGCAGTAGAGGGACAGGCTTGCCCGAGAACACTGAAGCTTTCTTT.

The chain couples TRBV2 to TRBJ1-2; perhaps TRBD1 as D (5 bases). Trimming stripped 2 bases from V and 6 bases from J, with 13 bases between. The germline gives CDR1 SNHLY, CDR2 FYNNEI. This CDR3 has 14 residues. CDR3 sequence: CASSERGRVHGYTF. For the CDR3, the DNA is TGTGCCAGCAGTGAACGAGGCAGGGTCCATGGCTACACCTTC.

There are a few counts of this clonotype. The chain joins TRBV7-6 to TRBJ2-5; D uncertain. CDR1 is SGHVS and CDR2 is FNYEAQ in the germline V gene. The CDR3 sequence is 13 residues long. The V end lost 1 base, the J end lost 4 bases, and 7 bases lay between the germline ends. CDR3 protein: CASSLEPGETQYF. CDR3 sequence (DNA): TGTGCCAGCAGCTTAGAGCCCGGAGAGACCCAGTACTTC.